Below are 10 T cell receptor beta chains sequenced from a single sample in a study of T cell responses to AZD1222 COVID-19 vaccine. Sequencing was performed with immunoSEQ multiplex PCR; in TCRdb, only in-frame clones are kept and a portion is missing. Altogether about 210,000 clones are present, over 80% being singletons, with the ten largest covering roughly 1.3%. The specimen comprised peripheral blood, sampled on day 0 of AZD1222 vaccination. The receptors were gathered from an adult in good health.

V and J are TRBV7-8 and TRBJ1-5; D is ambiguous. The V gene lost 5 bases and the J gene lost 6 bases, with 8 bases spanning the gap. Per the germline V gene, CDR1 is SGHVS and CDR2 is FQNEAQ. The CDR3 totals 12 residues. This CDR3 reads CASSRVSQPQHF. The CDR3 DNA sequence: TGTGCCAGCAGCCGGGTGAGTCAGCCCCAGCATTTT.

The CDR3 reads CSVGGRGDNYGYTF. The CDR3 nucleotides are TGCAGCGTTGGGGGCAGGGGGGATAACTATGGCTACACCTTC. The chain carries TRBV29-1 and TRBJ1-2; 7 nucleotides agree with TRBD1. V shed 4 bases, J shed 1 base, and the junction held 6 bases outside the gene matches. The CDR3 extends over 14 amino acids. CDR1 and CDR2 from the germline V gene are SQVTM and ANQGSEA. Full variable domain (rest looked up from reference TRBV29-1 and TRBJ1-2): SAVISQKPSRDICQRGTSLTIQCQVDSQVTMMFWYRQQPGQSLTLIATANQGSEATYESGFVIDKFPISRPNLTFSTLTVSNMSPEDSSIYLCSVGGRGDNYGYTFGSGTRLTVV.

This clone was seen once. CDR3 DNA sequence: TGTGCCAGCAGCTCCTCCGGGGGCGGGGGCTACGAGCAGTACTTC. It encodes CASSSSGGGGYEQYF. The chain links TRBV3-1 (or the pseudogene TRBV3-2) to TRBJ2-7; TRBD2 might be the D (7 bases). The CDR3 runs 15 residues. The germline V and J ends were trimmed by 5 bases and 3 bases, with 17 bases remaining between them. Germline V gene sequence: CDR1 LGHDT, CDR2 YNNKEL (reference sequence).

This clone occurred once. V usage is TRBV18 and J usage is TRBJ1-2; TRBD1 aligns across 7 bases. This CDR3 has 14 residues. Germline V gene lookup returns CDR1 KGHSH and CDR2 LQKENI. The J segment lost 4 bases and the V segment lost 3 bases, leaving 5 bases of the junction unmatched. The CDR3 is CASSPRDSLYGYTF. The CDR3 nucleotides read TGTGCCAGCTCACCCAGGGACAGCCTCTATGGCTACACCTTC.

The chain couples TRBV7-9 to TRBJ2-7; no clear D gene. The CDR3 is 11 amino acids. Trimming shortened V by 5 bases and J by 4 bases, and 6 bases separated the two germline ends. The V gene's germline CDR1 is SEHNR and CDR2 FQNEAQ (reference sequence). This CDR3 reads CASSPLYEQYF. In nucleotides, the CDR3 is TGTGCCAGCAGCCCCCTATACGAGCAGTACTTC.

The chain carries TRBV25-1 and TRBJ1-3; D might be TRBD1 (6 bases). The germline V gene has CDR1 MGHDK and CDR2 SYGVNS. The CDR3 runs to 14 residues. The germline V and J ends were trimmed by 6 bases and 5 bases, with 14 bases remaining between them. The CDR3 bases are TGTGCCAGCAGCCAAGGGGGGGAGAGAAACACCATATATTTT. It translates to CASSQGGERNTIYF. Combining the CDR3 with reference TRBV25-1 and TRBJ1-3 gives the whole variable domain EADIYQTPRYLVIGTGKKITLECSQTMGHDKMYWYQQDPGMELHLIHYSYGVNSTEKGDLSSESTVSRIRTEHFPLTLESARPSHTSQYLCASSQGGERNTIYFGEGSWLTVV.

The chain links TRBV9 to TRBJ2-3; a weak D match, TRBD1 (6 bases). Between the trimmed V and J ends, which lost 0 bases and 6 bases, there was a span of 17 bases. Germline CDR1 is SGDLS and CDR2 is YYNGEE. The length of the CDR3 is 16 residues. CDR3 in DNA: TGTGCCAGCAGCGTAGTAGCGACAGGACCCCAGGATACGCAGTATTTT. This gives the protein CASSVVATGPQDTQYF.

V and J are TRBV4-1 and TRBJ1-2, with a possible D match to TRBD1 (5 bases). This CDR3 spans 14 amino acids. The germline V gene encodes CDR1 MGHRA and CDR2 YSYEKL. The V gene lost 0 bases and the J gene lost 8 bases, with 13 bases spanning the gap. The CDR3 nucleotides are TGCGCCAGCAGCCAAGATCTTGGGGGTCCAGGCTACACCTTC. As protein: CASSQDLGGPGYTF.

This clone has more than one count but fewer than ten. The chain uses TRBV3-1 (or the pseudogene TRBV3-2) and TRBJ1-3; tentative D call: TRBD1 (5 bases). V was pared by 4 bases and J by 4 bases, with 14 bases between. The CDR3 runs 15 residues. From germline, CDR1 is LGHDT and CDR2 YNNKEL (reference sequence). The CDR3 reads CASSRGGDSGNTIYF. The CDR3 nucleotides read TGTGCCAGCAGCCGGGGAGGGGATTCAGGAAACACCATATATTTT.

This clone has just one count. CDR3: CASSSPARTEAFF. The CDR3 nucleotides are TGTGCCAGCAGCTCCCCGGCAAGGACCGAAGCTTTCTTT. The chain employs TRBV3-1 (or the pseudogene TRBV3-2) and TRBJ1-1; D gene uncertain. Trimming removed 5 bases at V and 8 bases at J, with 15 bases between. The CDR3 loop spans 13 amino acids. CDR1 and CDR2 (germline): LGHDT, YNNKEL (reference sequence).